The rows below give T cell receptor beta chains drawn from one sample of a study of regulatory T cells in long-lasting Graves disease. TCRdb re-analysed the multiplex PCR reads in MiXCR, keeping a single row per CDR3 protein. The sample contains 560,000 or so distinct CDR3 sequences, about 15% of which appear only once. The same sample was also used in a study of T cells in Graves' hyperthyroidism and ophthalmopathy.

Sequenced here: peripheral blood mononuclear cells (PBMCs), sampled at new diagnosis, from a patient treated with antithyroid drugs. Source of these receptors: a man between 18 and 35 years old with Graves disease. Both conserved end residues are part of each CDR3. Fields, in order: J gene, clone size, D gene, V gene, CDR3 protein, CDR3 DNA. D genes are given only for firm matches. The size field is filled for only some rows; it gives once, few, many or a size class.

J: TRBJ2-3
size: -
D: TRBD2
V: TRBV7-2
CDR3: CASSDRTSGTNATDTQYF
DNA: TGTGCCAGCAGCGATCGGACTAGCGGGACAAACGCCACAGATACGCAGTATTTT

J: TRBJ2-1
size: many
D: TRBD2
V: TRBV20-1
CDR3: CSAWTSGRVEQFF
DNA: TGCAGTGCTTGGACTAGCGGGAGGGTTGAGCAGTTCTTC

J: TRBJ1-1
size: many
D: -
V: TRBV7-9
CDR3: CASSLGPGVSTEAFF
DNA: TGTGCCAGCAGCTTAGGGCCGGGAGTGAGCACTGAAGCTTTCTTT

J: TRBJ2-2
size: many
D: -
V: TRBV12-3/TRBV12-4
CDR3: CATWPDTGELFF
DNA: TGTGCCACCTGGCCCGACACCGGGGAGCTGTTTTTT

J: TRBJ2-2
size: few
D: TRBD2
V: TRBV19
CDR3: CASTRPTSGSAGELFF
DNA: TGTGCCAGTACCCGCCCGACTAGCGGATCCGCCGGGGAGCTGTTTTTT

J: TRBJ2-1
size: -
D: -
V: TRBV5-4
CDR3: CASSLSGTPYNEQFF
DNA: TGTGCCAGCAGCTTATCTGGGACACCGTACAATGAGCAGTTCTTC

J: TRBJ2-7
size: once
D: -
V: TRBV6-2/TRBV6-3
CDR3: CASGSSGEVYEQYF
DNA: TGTGCCAGCGGGAGCTCAGGGGAGGTCTACGAGCAGTACTTC

J: TRBJ1-2
size: -
D: -
V: TRBV3-1
CDR3: CASSHGGGTGYTF
DNA: TGTGCCAGCAGCCATGGGGGGGGGACCGGCTACACCTTC

J: TRBJ2-7
size: few
D: TRBD2
V: TRBV9
CDR3: CASSGGSAYEQYF
DNA: TGTGCCAGCTCCGGGGGGTCCGCCTACGAGCAGTACTTC

J: TRBJ1-1
size: many
D: TRBD1
V: TRBV7-9
CDR3: CASSPYPGQEVNTEAFF
DNA: TGTGCCAGCAGCCCGTACCCGGGACAGGAGGTTAACACTGAAGCTTTCTTT